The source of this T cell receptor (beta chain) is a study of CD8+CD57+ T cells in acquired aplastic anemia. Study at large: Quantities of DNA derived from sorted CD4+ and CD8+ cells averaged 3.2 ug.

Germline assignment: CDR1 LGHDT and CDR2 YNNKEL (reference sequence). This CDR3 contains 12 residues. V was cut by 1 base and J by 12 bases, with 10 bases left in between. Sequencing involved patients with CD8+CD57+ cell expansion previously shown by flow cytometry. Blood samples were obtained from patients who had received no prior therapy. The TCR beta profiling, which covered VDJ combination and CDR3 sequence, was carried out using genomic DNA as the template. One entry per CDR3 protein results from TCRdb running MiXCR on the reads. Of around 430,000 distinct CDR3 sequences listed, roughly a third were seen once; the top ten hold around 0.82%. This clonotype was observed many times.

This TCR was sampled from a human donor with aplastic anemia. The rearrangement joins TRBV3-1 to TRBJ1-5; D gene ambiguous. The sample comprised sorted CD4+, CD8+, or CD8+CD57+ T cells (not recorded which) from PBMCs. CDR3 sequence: CASSQGNTIQHF. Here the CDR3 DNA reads TGTGCCAGCAGCCAAGGCAACACGATCCAGCATTTT.